These 31 T cell receptor beta chains originate from one sample sequenced in a study of shared clonotypes between healthy human individuals. Method: immunoSEQ multiplex PCR; TCRdb's copy keeps in-frame clones and lacks some. The sample records approximately 740,000 clones, around two thirds being singletons. Sequencing was performed on memory CD4+ T cells sorted from blood. The subset here: CD45RA-negative fraction. The source of these receptors is a woman in her twenties or thirties in good health.

This clone showed up just a few times. V gene TRBV4-1 combines with J gene TRBJ2-3; 8 bases map to TRBD2. With V trimmed by 0 bases and J by 11 bases, 7 bases remained unmatched. This CDR3 has 14 amino acids. In germline, CDR1 is MGHRA, CDR2 YSYEKL. CDR3 DNA sequence: TGCGCCAGCAGCCAAGATACGCGGGCGGGAGGGCAGTATTTT. This codes for CASSQDTRAGGQYF.

The chain is built from TRBV4-2 and TRBJ2-3; no clear D gene. Trimming left V 0 bases short and J 6 bases short, with 13 bases between. Germline V gene sequence: CDR1 LGHNA, CDR2 YNFKEQ. This CDR3 comprises 15 residues. CDR3 sequence reads: CASSQDPSYKDTQYF. The CDR3 DNA follows: TGTGCCAGCAGCCAAGACCCGAGCTACAAGGATACGCAGTATTTT.

The J gene is TRBJ1-5, the V gene TRBV6-1, with a possible D match to TRBD1 (5 bases). The CDR3 totals 13 residues. The V end lost 5 bases, the J end lost 1 base, and 6 bases lay between the germline ends. In germline, CDR1 is MNHNS, CDR2 SASEGT. The CDR3 DNA is TGTGCCAGCAGTCGGGGCAGCAATCAGCCCCAGCATTTT. It yields the protein CASSRGSNQPQHF.

Comment on this clone: Given a much more abundant clone one base away, this may be a read error. Other DNA sequences in this specimen translate into the identical CDR3. The rearrangement joins TRBV7-2 to TRBJ2-5, with 7 bases fitting TRBD2. The J call may be incorrect, as the DNA end agrees better with TRBJ2-7. This CDR3 has 14 amino acids. From germline, CDR1 is SGHTA and CDR2 FQGNSA. The CDR3: CASSLQRDSYEQYF. The CDR3 nucleotides read TGTGCCAGCAGCTTACAGCGGGACTCCTACGAGCAGTACTTC.

This clone was observed many times. The chain couples TRBV2 to TRBJ1-1, with 7 positions matching TRBD1. Germline assignment: CDR1 SNHLY and CDR2 FYNNEI. The length of the CDR3 is 14 residues. J lost 7 bases, V lost 7 bases, and 12 bases had no gene match. The CDR3 region has the DNA TGTGCCAGCACCAGGGACAGAGAAAGCCATGAAGCTTTCTTT. Protein sequence: CASTRDRESHEAFF.

This clone was observed a few times. The chain employs TRBV7-6 and TRBJ1-5; D may be TRBD1 (5 bases). The CDR3 loop spans 13 amino acids. Germline V gene sequence: CDR1 SGHVS, CDR2 FNYEAQ. V was cut by 6 bases and J by 4 bases, with 10 bases left in between. CDR3 sequence reads: CASSSDSNQPQHF. The CDR3 nucleotides read TGTGCCAGCAGTTCCGACAGTAATCAGCCCCAGCATTTT.

The sample holds many counts of this clone. The chain combines TRBV2 with TRBJ1-2; D may be TRBD1 (6 bases). This CDR3 has 16 residues. Looked up from germline, CDR1 is SNHLY and CDR2 is FYNNEI. V was clipped by 6 bases and J by 3 bases, with 20 bases between them. The CDR3: CASRDSGEIAYYGYTF. CDR3 nucleotides: TGTGCCAGCAGAGACTCAGGGGAGATTGCTTACTATGGCTACACCTTC.

This clone has just a few counts. The same CDR3 also results from other DNA sequences found in this sample. The chain carries TRBV29-1 and TRBJ1-1; tentative D call: TRBD1 (6 bases). The V gene lost 6 bases and the J gene lost 2 bases, with 13 bases spanning the gap. The CDR3 contains 13 residues. Germline CDR1 and CDR2: SQVTM and ANQGSEA. CDR3: CSVEPQGNTEAFF. The CDR3 DNA sequence: TGCAGCGTCGAACCACAGGGAAACACTGAAGCTTTCTTT.

On this clone itself: The sample contains more than one DNA sequence encoding this CDR3. The V gene is TRBV20-1, the J gene TRBJ2-5; unclear D gene. The CDR3 extends over 10 amino acids. Trimming took off 6 bases at V and 2 bases at J, with 4 bases between the two ends. Germline values: CDR1 DFQATT, CDR2 SNEGSKA (reference sequence). In nucleotides, the CDR3 is TGCAGTGCGGATCAAGAGACCCAGTACTTC. It specifies CSADQETQYF.

This chain links TRBV5-4 with TRBJ2-5; 8 bases are a match to TRBD1. This CDR3 comprises 13 residues. CDR1 SGHNT and CDR2 YYREEE come from the germline V gene (reference sequence). Germline trimming cut 5 bases from V and 3 bases from J; bases unmatched to any gene: 3. The CDR3 coding sequence is TGTGCCAGCAGGGACAGGGTGGAAGAGACCCAGTACTTC. Amino acids: CASRDRVEETQYF. Looking up the rest from reference TRBV5-4 and TRBJ2-5 gives the full variable domain: ETGVTQSPTHLIKTRGQQVTLRCSSQSGHNTVSWYQQALGQGPQFIFQYYREEENGRGNFPPRFSGLQFPNYSSELNVNALELDDSALYLCASRDRVEETQYFGPGTRLLVL.

Only one count was recorded for this clone. This same CDR3 is encoded by further DNA sequences in the sample. V usage is TRBV7-2 and J usage is TRBJ2-3; no firm D call. CDR1 and CDR2 (germline): SGHTA, FQGNSA. V shed 5 bases and J shed 6 bases, with 9 bases lying between them. The CDR3 has 12 amino acids. The CDR3 protein is CASSPYSDTQYF. The DNA for the CDR3 is TGTGCCAGCAGCCCCTATTCGGATACGCAGTATTTT. The whole variable domain, remainder taken from reference TRBV7-2 and TRBJ2-3, is GAGVSQSPSNKVTEKGKDVELRCDPISGHTALYWYRQSLGQGLEFLIYFQGNSAPDKSGLPSDRFSAERTGGSVSTLTIQRTQQEDSAVYLCASSPYSDTQYFGPGTRLTVL.

V usage is TRBV7-2 and J usage is TRBJ1-2; 9 bases fit TRBD1. This CDR3 is built from 16 residues. The germline gives CDR1 SGHTA, CDR2 FQGNSA. The ends lost 1 base at V and 2 bases at J; junction bases unmatched: 5. The CDR3 reads CASSLEGTGINYGYTF. The CDR3, as DNA: TGTGCCAGCAGCTTAGAAGGGACAGGGATAAACTATGGCTACACCTTC. The whole variable domain, remainder taken from reference TRBV7-2 and TRBJ1-2, is GAGVSQSPSNKVTEKGKDVELRCDPISGHTALYWYRQSLGQGLEFLIYFQGNSAPDKSGLPSDRFSAERTGGSVSTLTIQRTQQEDSAVYLCASSLEGTGINYGYTFGSGTRLTVV.

A note on this clone: The same CDR3 arises from other DNA sequences in this sample as well. The gene calls are TRBV6-1 and TRBJ2-3, with no clear D. Trimming left V 1 base short and J 2 bases short, with 10 bases between. The CDR3 covers 15 residues. From germline, CDR1 is MNHNS and CDR2 SASEGT. This CDR3 is CASSEGWGNTDTQYF. The DNA of the CDR3 is TGTGCCAGCAGTGAAGGGTGGGGAAACACAGATACGCAGTATTTT.

This clone appeared once. This chain connects TRBV5-6 to TRBJ1-2; D not certain. This CDR3 spans 12 amino acids. The V and J ends lost 2 bases and 4 bases respectively, with 6 bases between them. Germline V lookup: CDR1 SGHDT, CDR2 YYEEEE. Here the CDR3 DNA reads TGTGCCAGCAGCTTAACGTTCTATGGCTACACCTTC. Amino acid sequence: CASSLTFYGYTF.

V is TRBV6-5 and J is TRBJ1-3; possibly TRBD1 for D (6 bases). CDR1 and CDR2 (germline): MNHEY, SVGAGI. The CDR3 runs 15 residues. Trimming stripped 2 bases from V and 4 bases from J, with 12 bases between. In DNA, the CDR3 is TGTGCCAGCAGTTACCAAGGCCAGGGGGGAAACACCATATATTTT. Protein product: CASSYQGQGGNTIYF.

The CDR3 DNA reads as TGTGCCAGCAGCCAATCCCGCGGGCCTAATCAGCCCCAGCATTTT. It encodes CASSQSRGPNQPQHF. The chain uses TRBV16 and TRBJ1-5, with D unclear. The CDR3 has 15 amino acids. Germline-derived CDR1 and CDR2 are KGHSY and FQNENV. V was cut by 0 bases and J by 4 bases, with 10 bases left in between.

This rearrangement joins TRBV4-1 to TRBJ1-5; the D gene is possibly TRBD1 (6 bases). CDR3 length: 17 residues. Looked up from germline, CDR1 is MGHRA and CDR2 is YSYEKL. Trimming stripped 2 bases from V and 1 base from J, with 15 bases between. The chain's CDR3 is CASSQIFQGPSNQPQHF. The CDR3 nucleotides read TGCGCCAGCAGCCAAATCTTCCAGGGGCCCAGCAATCAGCCCCAGCATTTT.

Turning to this clone: Additional DNA sequences in this sample encode the identical CDR3. The chain is built from TRBV10-3 and TRBJ2-7, with 11 bases identical to TRBD2. There are 14 residues in the CDR3. Trimming cost V 6 bases and J 4 bases; bases outside gene matches: 5. Germline lookup yields CDR1 ENHRY and CDR2 SYGVKD. Here the CDR3 reads CAISTGTSGYEQYF. DNA of the CDR3: TGTGCCATCAGCACCGGGACTAGCGGTTACGAGCAGTACTTC.

This sequence joins TRBV18 and TRBJ1-5; 7 nucleotides line up with TRBD1. CDR1 is KGHSH, CDR2 LQKENI, per germline. This CDR3 contains 16 residues. With 4 bases clipped from V and 4 bases from J, the junction kept 10 bases outside the gene matches. CDR3 in amino acids: CASSRTTGKNNQPQHF. The CDR3 DNA reads TGTGCCAGCTCACGGACGACAGGGAAAAATAATCAGCCCCAGCATTTT.

This chain's CDR3 is CATEGPHNEQFF. CDR3 in DNA: TGTGCCACCGAGGGACCGCACAATGAGCAGTTCTTC. The V gene is TRBV28, the J gene TRBJ2-1, with D perhaps assigned TRBD1 or TRBD2 (5 bases each). The germline V and J ends were trimmed by 10 bases and 5 bases, with 12 bases remaining between them. The V gene's germline CDR1 is MDHEN and CDR2 SYDVKM. The CDR3 is 12 amino acids.

The chain has TRBV28 and TRBJ2-7, with unresolved D. The V gene lost 5 bases and the J gene lost 6 bases, with 11 bases spanning the gap. This CDR3 has 12 residues. CDR1 and CDR2 from the germline V gene are MDHEN and SYDVKM. CDR3 amino acids: CASSKSFREQYF. The CDR3 DNA reads as TGTGCCAGCAGTAAAAGCTTCCGCGAGCAGTACTTC.

The V and J genes are TRBV29-1 and TRBJ1-4, with 8 bases matching TRBD1. V shed 6 bases, J shed 5 bases, and the junction held 5 bases outside the gene matches. The CDR3 covers 13 residues. CDR1 is SQVTM and CDR2 is ANQGSEA in the germline V gene. CDR3 nucleotide sequence: TGCAGCGTCCGGGACAGGACCAATGAAAAACTGTTTTTT. It codes for CSVRDRTNEKLFF.

The chain carries TRBV28 and TRBJ2-1; 8 nucleotides match TRBD2. The CDR3 has 15 residues. CDR1 is MDHEN and CDR2 is SYDVKM in the germline V gene. J lost 6 bases, V lost 8 bases, and 12 bases had no gene match. CDR3 nucleotide sequence: TGTGCCAGCCGCCCCGGGGGGGACGGGATCAATGAGCAGTTCTTC. It is translated as CASRPGGDGINEQFF. Variable domain in full (rest from reference TRBV28 and TRBJ2-1): DVKVTQSSRYLVKRTGEKVFLECVQDMDHENMFWYRQDPGLGLRLIYFSYDVKMKEKGDIPEGYSVSREKKERFSLILESASTNQTSMYLCASRPGGDGINEQFFGPGTRLTVL.

The V and J genes are TRBV5-1 and TRBJ2-3, with D possibly being TRBD2 (6 bases). This CDR3 is 15 amino acids long. V lost 4 bases to trimming and J lost 5 bases, with 17 bases between them. The V gene's germline CDR1 is SGHRS and CDR2 YFSETQ. The DNA of the CDR3 is TGCGCCAGCAGCACCTCCCCTAACGGGAGAGATACGCAGTATTTT. Its translation is CASSTSPNGRDTQYF.

This clone showed up just a few times. The chain links TRBV7-8 to TRBJ2-2; no clear D. Trimming left V 2 bases short and J 2 bases short, with 6 bases between. This CDR3 has 14 amino acids. The germline gives CDR1 SGHVS, CDR2 FQNEAQ. The CDR3 sequence is CASSLQPNTGELFF. The CDR3 coding sequence is TGTGCCAGCAGCTTACAACCCAACACCGGGGAGCTGTTTTTT.

The V and J genes are TRBV30 and TRBJ1-1; tentative D call: TRBD1 (6 bases). Germline V gene sequence: CDR1 GTSNPN, CDR2 SVGIG (reference sequence). V lost 7 bases and J lost 0, with 15 bases in between. The CDR3 is 14 residues long. CDR3 in amino acids: CAFTKGHLNTEAFF. The CDR3 coding sequence is TGTGCCTTTACCAAGGGACACCTGAACACTGAAGCTTTCTTT.

The CDR3, as DNA: TGTGCCAGCAGCCCTCGGACCCAAAACACCTTC. This codes for CASSPRTQNTF. The V call is TRBV7-2, the J call TRBJ1-2; D gene uncertain. Germline CDR1 SGHTA, CDR2 FQGNSA. Trimming removed 5 bases at V and 12 bases at J, with 13 bases between. This CDR3 region has 11 residues.

This clone was seen a handful of times. The chain recombines TRBV29-1 with TRBJ2-7; 11 bases match TRBD2. The ends lost 6 bases at V and 4 bases at J; junction bases unmatched: 5. Germline assignment: CDR1 SQVTM and CDR2 ANQGSEA. The CDR3 covers 13 residues. CDR3 in amino acids: CSVVLAGEYEQYF. In DNA, the CDR3 is TGCAGCGTCGTACTAGCGGGAGAGTACGAGCAGTACTTC.

This clone was observed a single time. The rearrangement uses TRBV5-8 and TRBJ2-2; maybe TRBD1 (6 bases). Trimming removed 0 bases from V and 7 bases from J, with 19 bases in between. The CDR3 extends over 17 amino acids. Germline CDR1 SGHTS, CDR2 YDEGEE. CDR3 DNA sequence: TGTGCCAGCAGCTTGGTGATGGTCGCAGGGGAGATCGGGGAGCTGTTTTTT. This codes for CASSLVMVAGEIGELFF.

The chain is built from TRBV6-4 and TRBJ2-7; 8 nucleotides agree with TRBD2. This CDR3 contains 13 residues. Germline CDR1 MRHNA, CDR2 SNTAGT. V was pared by 7 bases and J by 6 bases, with 8 bases of the junction left unmatched. The CDR3 spells CASTLAGQTEQYF. DNA of the CDR3: TGTGCCAGCACCTTAGCGGGACAAACCGAGCAGTACTTC.

The CDR3 reads CASSGRDHRGAGELFF. In DNA, the CDR3 is TGTGCCAGCAGTGGCCGGGACCACCGAGGGGCCGGGGAGCTGTTTTTT. The V and J genes are TRBV6-1 and TRBJ2-2, with D possibly called TRBD1 or TRBD2 (5 bases each). The CDR3 contains 16 residues. V was clipped by 4 bases and J by 6 bases, with 18 bases between them. Germline V CDR1 and CDR2: MNHNS, SASEGT.